The next 13 T cell receptor beta chains were all read from a single sample in a study of post-analysis software for immune sequencing data. Their antigens are not known. Unique molecular identifiers had been added to the TCR beta cDNA libraries. TCRdb used MiXCR to reprocess the PCR reads, holding one entry per CDR3 protein. Of about 760,000 distinct CDR3 sequences in the sample, roughly 27% are singletons; the top ten hold under 0.7%. Study-level findings and limits: Roughly five TRBV segments, including TRBV5-6, TRBV5-1 and TRBV20-1, were more frequent in patients than controls.

The material sequenced was blood. The origin of the receptors is a girl aged 5 to 17 with multiple sclerosis.

In this sample, this clonotype turned up a few times. The chain uses TRBV6-5 and TRBJ2-1; 8 bases are a match to TRBD2. Germline CDR1 reads MNHEY; CDR2 reads SVGAGI. After removal of 2 bases from V and 2 bases from J, the junction contained 2 bases not matched to a gene. The CDR3 totals 15 residues. The chain's CDR3 is CASSYDGGAYNEQFF. CDR3 DNA: TGTGCCAGCAGTTACGACGGGGGGGCCTACAATGAGCAGTTCTTC.

The V and J genes are TRBV29-1 and TRBJ2-1, with D unclear. V dropped 4 bases and J dropped 10 bases, with 11 bases sitting between them. This CDR3 spans 11 amino acids. CDR1 is SQVTM, CDR2 ANQGSEA, per germline. Here the CDR3 DNA reads TGCAGCGTTGTTATACAGTCGGAGCAGTTCTTC. This sequence encodes CSVVIQSEQFF.

CDR3 sequence: CASSPRGVNEQFF. Here the CDR3 DNA reads TGTGCCAGCAGCCCCCGGGGTGTCAATGAGCAGTTCTTC. The chain joins TRBV11-2 to TRBJ2-1; the D gene is possibly TRBD2 (5 bases). There are 13 residues in the CDR3. V lost 5 bases and J lost 6, with 11 bases in between. The germline V gene encodes CDR1 SGHAT and CDR2 FQNNGV. The complete variable domain, with remaining parts taken from reference TRBV11-2 and TRBJ2-1, reads EAGVAQSPRYKIIEKRQSVAFWCNPISGHATLYWYQQILGQGPKLLIQFQNNGVVDDSQLPKDRFSAERLKGVDSTLKIQPAKLEDSAVYLCASSPRGVNEQFFGPGTRLTVL.

The gene calls are TRBV5-1 and TRBJ2-3; 11 bases are shared with TRBD2. The length of the CDR3 is 15 residues. The junction had 8 bases not matched to a gene; V was cut back by 6 bases and J by 5 bases. Germline-derived CDR1 and CDR2 are SGHRS and YFSETQ. The chain's CDR3 is CASTVTSGVGDTQYF. The CDR3 DNA follows: TGCGCCAGCACCGTGACTAGCGGGGTAGGAGATACGCAGTATTTT.

This rearrangement joins TRBV5-1 to TRBJ2-4; 9 bases are shared with TRBD1. The CDR3 loop spans 16 amino acids. V shed 1 base and J 3 bases; nucleotides not matched to a gene: 5. Germline CDR1 is SGHRS and CDR2 is YFSETQ. The CDR3 is CASSLTQGAGKNIQYF. CDR3 sequence (DNA): TGCGCCAGCAGCTTGACACAGGGGGCCGGCAAAAACATTCAGTACTTC.

The chain carries TRBV6-5 and TRBJ1-5; D not resolved. The CDR3 contains 14 residues. V was trimmed by 5 bases and J by 15 bases, leaving 23 bases between them. Germline assignment: CDR1 MNHEY and CDR2 SVGAGI. The CDR3 is CASSPSRSRGSRHF. The CDR3 DNA reads TGTGCCAGCAGTCCATCGCGTTCGCGGGGTTCGCGGCATTTT.

This clonotype was observed many times. This chain uses TRBV29-1 with TRBJ2-1; D perhaps matches TRBD2 (6 bases). The V end was cut by 1 base, the J end by 0 bases, with 13 bases between. The CDR3 runs 16 residues. Germline lookup yields CDR1 SQVTM and CDR2 ANQGSEA. The DNA of the CDR3 is TGCAGCGTTGAAGGGCTAGCGCTTAGCTCCTACAATGAGCAGTTCTTC. This sequence encodes CSVEGLALSSYNEQFF.

The J gene is TRBJ2-5, the V gene TRBV28; tentative D call: TRBD1 (5 bases). The germline V gene encodes CDR1 MDHEN and CDR2 SYDVKM. V was cut by 10 bases and J by 4 bases, with 19 bases left in between. The CDR3 length is 14 residues. CDR3 DNA sequence: TGTGCCACCGCGGCCCAGGGCATACGAGAGACCCAGTACTTC. Translation: CATAAQGIRETQYF. Full variable domain (rest looked up from reference TRBV28 and TRBJ2-5): DVKVTQSSRYLVKRTGEKVFLECVQDMDHENMFWYRQDPGLGLRLIYFSYDVKMKEKGDIPEGYSVSREKKERFSLILESASTNQTSMYLCATAAQGIRETQYFGPGTRLLVL.

There are many counts of this clonotype. The chain uses TRBV20-1 and TRBJ2-7, with a tentative D call TRBD2 (6 bases). Germline loops: CDR1 DFQATT, CDR2 SNEGSKA (reference sequence). CDR3 length equals 14 residues. V was cut by 3 bases and J by 1 base, with 13 bases left in between. The CDR3 DNA follows: TGCAGTGCTAGTGGAGGGGACGGGTCCTACGAGCAGTACTTC. Its translation is CSASGGDGSYEQYF.

The genes are TRBV20-1 and TRBJ2-7, with 7 bases aligning to TRBD1. The CDR3 is 13 residues long. V shed 3 bases, J shed 3 bases, and the junction held 5 bases outside the gene matches. CDR1 is DFQATT and CDR2 is SNEGSKA in the germline V gene (reference sequence). The CDR3 protein is CSASFQGVYEQYF. The CDR3 bases are TGCAGTGCTAGTTTTCAGGGGGTCTACGAGCAGTACTTC.

This clonotype occurred a few times. The V and J genes are TRBV11-2 and TRBJ1-2; maybe TRBD1 (6 bases). The CDR3 is 14 amino acids. V lost 4 bases and J lost 4, with 13 bases in between. CDR1 SGHAT and CDR2 FQNNGV come from the germline V gene. DNA of the CDR3: TGTGCCAGCAGCTCCAGGGGAATTGGCTATGGCTACACCTTC. This encodes CASSSRGIGYGYTF.

This clonotype was picked up many times. The CDR3 spells CSARAPTGPSYEQYF. Here the CDR3 DNA reads TGCAGTGCTAGAGCCCCGACAGGCCCCTCCTACGAGCAGTACTTC. V usage is TRBV20-1 and J usage is TRBJ2-7; D might be TRBD1 (6 bases). CDR1 is DFQATT, CDR2 SNEGSKA, per germline (reference sequence). The CDR3 has 15 residues. V was clipped by 1 base and J by 0 bases, with 13 bases between them.

The chain is built from TRBV6-6 and TRBJ2-1, with TRBD1 matching 8 bases. The CDR3 contains 14 residues. V gave up 5 bases and J gave up 10 bases; unmatched junction bases: 10. Per the germline V gene, CDR1 is MNHNY and CDR2 is SVGAGI (reference sequence). CDR3 loop: CASSPDRAIVEQFF. The CDR3 nucleotides read TGTGCCAGCAGTCCGGACAGGGCAATAGTGGAGCAGTTCTTC.